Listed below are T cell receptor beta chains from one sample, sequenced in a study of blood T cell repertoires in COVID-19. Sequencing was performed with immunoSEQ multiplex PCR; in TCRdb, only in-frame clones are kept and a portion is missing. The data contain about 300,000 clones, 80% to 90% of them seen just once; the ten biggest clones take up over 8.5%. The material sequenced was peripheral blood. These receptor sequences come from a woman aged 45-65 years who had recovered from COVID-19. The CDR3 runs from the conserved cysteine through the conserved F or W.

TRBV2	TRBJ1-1	CASQTRTGNTEAFF
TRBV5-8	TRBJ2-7	CASSLGTGVNEQYF
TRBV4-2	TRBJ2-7	CASSQDVGLAASYEQYF
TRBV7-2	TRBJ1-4	CASSLGQYEKLFF
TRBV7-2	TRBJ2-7	CASSPSGGASYEQYF
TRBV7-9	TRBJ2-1	CASSSTQREGDEQFF
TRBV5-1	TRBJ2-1	CASSYSSGGAPNEQFF
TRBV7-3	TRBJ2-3	CASSGGLAGTDTQYF
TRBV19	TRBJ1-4	CASSIGPDTSEKLFF
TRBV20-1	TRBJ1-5	CSASRGTSNQPQHF
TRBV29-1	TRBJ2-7	CSVGYRDRGGDEQYF
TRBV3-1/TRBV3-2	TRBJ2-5	CASTFQETQYF
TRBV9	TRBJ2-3	CASSVNPGLAGGTDTQYF
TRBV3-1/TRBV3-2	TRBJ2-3	CASSPTGDTQYF
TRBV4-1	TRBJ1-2	CASSQDPTGGDFYGYTF
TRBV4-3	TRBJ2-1	CASSYLAGRPHNEQFF
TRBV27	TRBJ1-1	CASSLLGQENTEAFF
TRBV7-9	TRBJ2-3	CASSLALGASGGITDTQYF
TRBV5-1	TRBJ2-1	CASSHVEAYNEQFF
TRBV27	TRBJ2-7	CASSRTGYEQYF
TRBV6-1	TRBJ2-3	CASSEWTGGRTDTQYF
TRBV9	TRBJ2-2	CASSLLAGELNTGELFF
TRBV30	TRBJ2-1	CAWSVRAGGNEQFF
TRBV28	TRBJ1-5	CASSFSGGGPTQPQHF
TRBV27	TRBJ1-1	CASSPTALGNEAFF
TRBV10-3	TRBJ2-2	CAISGLLVESGVVRELFF
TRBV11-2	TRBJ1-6	CASSLTDRISPLHF
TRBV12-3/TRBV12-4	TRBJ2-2	CASRGQGVGELFF
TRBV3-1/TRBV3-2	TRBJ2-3	CASSQGGRGTDTQYF
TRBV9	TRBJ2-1	CASSALASTYNEQFF
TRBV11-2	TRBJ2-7	CASSADRGPGEQYF
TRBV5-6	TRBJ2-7	CASSSSSGRDYEQYF
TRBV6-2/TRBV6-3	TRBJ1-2	CASSRTGGSGYTF
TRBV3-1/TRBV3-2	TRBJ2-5	CASSRGGETQYF
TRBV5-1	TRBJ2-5	CASSFRTSETQYF
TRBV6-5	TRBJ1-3	CASSYSGSEAIYF
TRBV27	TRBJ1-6	CASSFKGTGYNSPLHF
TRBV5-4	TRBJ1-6	CASSFGQVNSPLHF
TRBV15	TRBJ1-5	CATSRKVTGFQPQHF
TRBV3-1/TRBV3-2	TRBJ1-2	CASSQEGTGGPNWSYGYTF
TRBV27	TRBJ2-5	CASSFPQGETQYF
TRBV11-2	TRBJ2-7	CASSLEGFRGIEQYF
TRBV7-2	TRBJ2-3	CASSSLRTSGGADTQYF
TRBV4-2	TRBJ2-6	CASSLEQGSLGANVLTF
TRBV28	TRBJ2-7	CASSATGGFDEQYF
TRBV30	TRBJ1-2	CAWRMGPGAYYGYTF
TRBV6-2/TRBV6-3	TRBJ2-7	CASSSPPSGVSYEQYF
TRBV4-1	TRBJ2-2	CASSQGQAYTGELFF
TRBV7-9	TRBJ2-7	CASSPGVSSYEQYF
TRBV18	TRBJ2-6	CASSKQGIRSGANVLTF
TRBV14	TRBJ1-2	CASSQDWRVEGYTF
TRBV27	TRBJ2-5	CASSFSYQETQYF
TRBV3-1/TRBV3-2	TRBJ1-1	CASSQGLGQTLNTEAFF
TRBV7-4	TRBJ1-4	CASSQKGDRVSTNEKLFF
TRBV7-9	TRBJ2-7	CASSLASGSLYEQYF
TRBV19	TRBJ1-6	CASNTGPRYHRGGHSPLHF
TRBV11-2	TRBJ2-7	CASRSDAGVPYEQYF
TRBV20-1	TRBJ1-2	CSASLRTGIYGYTF